This entry lists 13 T cell receptor beta chains sequenced from one sample in a study of T cell clonotyping in hematopoietic cell transplantation. Time point defined: recipient sample about 28 days before transplant, after cytoreduction. Generated by immunoSEQ multiplex PCR, the TCRdb table keeps only in-frame clones and is missing some. The sample consists of about 76,000 clones, about 96% of them appearing once. The material sequenced was peripheral blood mononuclear cells, taken before stem cell transplant. These receptors originate from a woman aged 45-65 years with acute myeloid leukemia. Some clones in this sample may be carry-over from other donors' samples.

The chain is built from TRBV5-1 and TRBJ1-4; D is undetermined. The CDR3 has 14 residues. V shed 0 bases and J shed 8 bases, with 11 bases lying between them. In germline, CDR1 is SGHRS, CDR2 YFSETQ. CDR3 sequence: CASSLDSGGEKLFF. In DNA form, the CDR3 reads TGCGCCAGCAGCTTGGATTCGGGTGGGGAAAAACTGTTTTTT.

This clone has only one observation. This chain uses TRBV7-2 with TRBJ1-5, with unresolved D. CDR3 length: 15 amino acids. From germline, CDR1 is SGHTA and CDR2 FQGNSA. Trimming took 2 bases from V and 0 from J, leaving 8 bases between them. The CDR3 loop reads CASSLWPVSNQPQHF. The CDR3 bases are TGTGCCAGCAGCTTATGGCCAGTTAGCAATCAGCCCCAGCATTTT.

This clone was detected once. The chain links TRBV4-1 to TRBJ1-5; D not resolved. V was cut by 0 bases and J by 2 bases, with 2 bases left in between. This CDR3 is built from 13 residues. Germline V gives CDR1 MGHRA, CDR2 YSYEKL. Here the CDR3 DNA reads TGCGCCAGCAGCCAAGATCGCAATCAGCCCCAGCATTTT. Amino acid sequence: CASSQDRNQPQHF.

This sequence joins TRBV29-1 and TRBJ1-5, with a tentative D call TRBD1 (5 bases). V was clipped by 5 bases and J by 7 bases, with 15 bases between them. The CDR3 covers 13 residues. In germline, CDR1 is SQVTM, CDR2 ANQGSEA. The CDR3 DNA reads as TGCAGCGTTACAGGAGGGTGGGACCAGCCCCAGCATTTT. Protein: CSVTGGWDQPQHF.

The chain combines TRBV20-1 with TRBJ2-5; D is uncertain. Germline assignment: CDR1 DFQATT and CDR2 SNEGSKA (reference sequence). V gave up 7 bases and J gave up 1 base, with 7 bases separating them. This CDR3 contains 11 residues. For the CDR3, the DNA is TGCAGTGAGGCTATCCAAGAGACCCAGTACTTC. As protein: CSEAIQETQYF.

This clone appeared once. This sequence joins TRBV6-6 and TRBJ1-5; perhaps TRBD1 as D (6 bases). CDR3 length equals 12 residues. From germline, CDR1 is MNHNY and CDR2 SVGAGI (reference sequence). V was trimmed by 9 bases and J by 7 bases, leaving 13 bases between them. CDR3 protein: CASETGNQPQHF. The CDR3 DNA reads as TGTGCCAGTGAAACAGGGAACCAGCCCCAGCATTTT.

CDR3 region: CASSPWTSGGAWFF. Here the CDR3 DNA reads TGCGCCAGCAGCCCCTGGACTAGCGGGGGGGCGTGGTTCTTC. The rearrangement joins TRBV5-1 to TRBJ2-1; the match to TRBD2 covers 15 bases. This CDR3 has 14 residues. CDR1 and CDR2 from the germline V gene are SGHRS and YFSETQ. V gave up 4 bases and J gave up 15 bases; unmatched junction bases: 8.

DNA for the CDR3: TGTGCCAGCAGCTTATTACTCGATCGACCACAGCATTTT. Translation gives CASSLLLDRPQHF. The J gene is TRBJ1-5, the V gene TRBV7-2, with unresolved D. CDR1 SGHTA and CDR2 FQGNSA come from the germline V gene. CDR3 length equals 13 residues. The V gene lost 2 bases and the J gene lost 13 bases, with 15 bases spanning the gap.

V is TRBV7-9 and J is TRBJ1-4; D remains unclear. CDR1 is SEHNR and CDR2 is FQNEAQ in the germline V gene (reference sequence). Between the trimmed V and J ends, which lost 0 bases and 4 bases, there was a span of 12 bases. CDR3 size: 16 residues. The chain's CDR3 is CASSLAYRAFNEKLFF. The CDR3 coding sequence is TGTGCCAGCAGCTTAGCGTATAGGGCCTTTAATGAAAAACTGTTTTTT. The variable domain in full, completed from reference TRBV7-9 and TRBJ1-4, reads DTGVSQNPRHKITKRGQNVTFRCDPISEHNRLYWYRQTLGQGPEFLTYFQNEAQLEKSRLLSDRFSAERPKGSFSTLEIQRTEQGDSAMYLCASSLAYRAFNEKLFFGSGTQLSVL.

The rearrangement uses TRBV2 and TRBJ1-1; TRBD1 matches at 10 bases. From germline, CDR1 is SNHLY and CDR2 FYNNEI. J lost 8 bases, V lost 4 bases, and 1 base had no gene match. The CDR3 covers 12 residues. This chain's CDR3 is CASSGTGGEAFF. Here the CDR3 DNA reads TGTGCCAGCAGTGGGACAGGGGGAGAAGCTTTCTTT.

In regard to this clone: At one end, the junction sequence differs from germline, possibly due to a read error. The chain is built from TRBV9 and TRBJ1-2; 9 positions agree with TRBD1. This CDR3 has 13 residues. Looked up from germline, CDR1 is SGDLS and CDR2 is YYNGEE. The CDR3 loop reads CASSVVDRGTDLF. The CDR3 DNA reads as TGTGCCAGCAGCGTAGTGGACAGGGGAACGGATCTATTC.

The CDR3 region is CASSPGQGSQYGYTF. The CDR3 DNA is TGTGCCAGCAGCCCGGGACAGGGATCCCAGTATGGCTACACCTTC. The J gene is TRBJ1-2, the V gene TRBV5-4; 9 positions match TRBD1. Per germline, CDR1 SGHNT and CDR2 YYREEE (reference sequence). This CDR3 is 15 amino acids long. V was pared by 4 bases and J by 5 bases, with 9 bases of the junction left unmatched.

This sequence joins TRBV5-1 and TRBJ2-7; 8 bases are a match to TRBD2. The V gene end was trimmed by 3 bases and the J gene end by 2 bases; junction bases not matched to a gene: 10. This CDR3 has 16 amino acids. Germline V gene data show CDR1 as SGHRS and CDR2 as YFSETQ. The CDR3 protein is CASSSTPGTRTYEQYF. The CDR3 DNA is TGCGCCAGCAGCTCGACCCCCGGGACTAGAACCTACGAGCAGTACTTC.